This TCR beta chain was profiled in a study of blood T cell repertoires in COVID-19. Germline values: CDR1 MNHEY, CDR2 SMNVEV (reference sequence). The junction had 9 bases not matched to a gene; V was cut back by 6 bases and J by 0 bases. The CDR3 loop spans 16 amino acids. TCRdb keeps only in-frame clones here, not all; method: immunoSEQ multiplex PCR. The sample gives some 150,000 clones, under 85% of which show up once; roughly 1.7% is in the top ten. Cohorts were assigned according to the clinical history that participants reported. This sequence was found in a woman aged 18-30 years who had been exposed to COVID-19. The chain combines TRBV27 with TRBJ1-1; 8 bases agree with TRBD1. Sequenced input: PBMCs or T cells enriched from blood (not recorded which). CDR3 protein: CASRPGDRLVNTEAFF. CDR3 nucleotides: TGTGCCAGCAGACCCGGGGACAGGCTCGTGAACACTGAAGCTTTCTTT.